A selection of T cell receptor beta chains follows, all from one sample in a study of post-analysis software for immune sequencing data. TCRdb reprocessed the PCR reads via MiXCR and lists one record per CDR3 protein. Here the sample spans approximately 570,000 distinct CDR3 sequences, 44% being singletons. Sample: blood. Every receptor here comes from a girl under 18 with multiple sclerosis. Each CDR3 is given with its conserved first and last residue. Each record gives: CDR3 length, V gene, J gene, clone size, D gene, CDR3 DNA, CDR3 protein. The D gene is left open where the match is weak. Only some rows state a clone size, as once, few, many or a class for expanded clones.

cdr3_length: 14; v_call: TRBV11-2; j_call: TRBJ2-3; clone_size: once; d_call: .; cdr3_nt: TGTGCCAGCAGCTTTTCGGCAGGGTCAGATACGCAGTATTTT; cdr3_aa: CASSFSAGSDTQYF
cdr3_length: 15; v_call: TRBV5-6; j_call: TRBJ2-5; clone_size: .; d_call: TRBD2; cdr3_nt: TGTGCCAGCAGCACCTTAGCGGGAGCTGGTGAGACCCAGTACTTC; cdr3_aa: CASSTLAGAGETQYF
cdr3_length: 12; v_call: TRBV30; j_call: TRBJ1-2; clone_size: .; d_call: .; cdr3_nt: TGTGCCTGGAGCGGTCGGGACACCGGCTACACCTTC; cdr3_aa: CAWSGRDTGYTF
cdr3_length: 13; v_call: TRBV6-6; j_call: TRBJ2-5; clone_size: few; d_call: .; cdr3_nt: TGTGCCAGCACGAACAGGGACCAAGAGACCCAGTACTTC; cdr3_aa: CASTNRDQETQYF
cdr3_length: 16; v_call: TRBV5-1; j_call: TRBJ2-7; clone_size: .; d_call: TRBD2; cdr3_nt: TGCGCCAGCAGCTTGGATGGCAGGGAGGGCTCCTACGAGCAGTACTTC; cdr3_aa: CASSLDGREGSYEQYF
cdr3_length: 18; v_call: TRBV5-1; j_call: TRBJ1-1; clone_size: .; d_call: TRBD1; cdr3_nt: TGCGCCAGCAGCTTGGGGCCCCCCGGGACAGGGACGGGCACTGAAGCTTTCTTT; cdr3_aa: CASSLGPPGTGTGTEAFF
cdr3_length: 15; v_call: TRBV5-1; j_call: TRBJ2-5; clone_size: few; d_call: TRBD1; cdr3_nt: TGCGCCAGCAGCTCGGGACAGGGGATCGGAGAGACCCAGTACTTC; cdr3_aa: CASSSGQGIGETQYF
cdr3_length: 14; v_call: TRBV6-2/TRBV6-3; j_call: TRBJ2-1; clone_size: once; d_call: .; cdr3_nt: TGTGCCACCCGCGGGCGGGTTCTGTACAATGGGCAGTTCTTC; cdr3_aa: CATRGRVLYNGQFF
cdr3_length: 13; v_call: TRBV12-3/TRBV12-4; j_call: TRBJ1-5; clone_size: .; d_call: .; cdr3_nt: TGTGCCAGCAGTCCCCACACGAATCAGCCCCAGCATTTT; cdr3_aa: CASSPHTNQPQHF
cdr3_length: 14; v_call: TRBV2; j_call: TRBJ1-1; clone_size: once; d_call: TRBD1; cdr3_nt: TGTGCCAGCAGTGCGGACAGGGGGAACACTGAAACTTTCTTT; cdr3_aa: CASSADRGNTETFF
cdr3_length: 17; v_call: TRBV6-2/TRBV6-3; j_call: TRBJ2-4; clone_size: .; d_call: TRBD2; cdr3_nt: TGTGCCAGCACCCGACCGGGACTAGCGGACCCCTGGGGTGAGCAGTACTTC; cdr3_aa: CASTRPGLADPWGEQYF
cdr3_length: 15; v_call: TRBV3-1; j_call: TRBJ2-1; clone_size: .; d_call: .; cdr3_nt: TGTGCCAGCAGCCCACGAGAGAGCTCCTACAATGAGCAGTTCTTC; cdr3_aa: CASSPRESSYNEQFF
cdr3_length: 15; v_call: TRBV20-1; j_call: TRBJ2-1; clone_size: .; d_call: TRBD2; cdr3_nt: TGCAGTGCTAGAATGGGACTAGCGGAACTCAATGAGCAGTTCTTC; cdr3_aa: CSARMGLAELNEQFF
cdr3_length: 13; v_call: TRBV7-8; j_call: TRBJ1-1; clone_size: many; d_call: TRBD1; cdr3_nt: TGTGCCAGCAGCTTAACAGGGGGCACTGAAGCTTTCTTT; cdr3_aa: CASSLTGGTEAFF
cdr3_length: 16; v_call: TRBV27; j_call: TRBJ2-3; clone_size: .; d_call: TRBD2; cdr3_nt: TGTGCCAGCAGCAAGTTAAGACTAGCGGTCACAGATACGCAGTATTTT; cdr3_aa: CASSKLRLAVTDTQYF
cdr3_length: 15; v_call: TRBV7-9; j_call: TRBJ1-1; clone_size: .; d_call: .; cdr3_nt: TGTGCCAGCAGCACGTTGGGGGAGGGGGGCACTGAAGCTTTCTTT; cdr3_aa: CASSTLGEGGTEAFF
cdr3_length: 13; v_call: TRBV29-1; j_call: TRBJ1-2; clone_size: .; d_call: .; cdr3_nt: TGCAGCGTTGAAGCAGACAGTTTTGATGGCTACACCTTC; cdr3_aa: CSVEADSFDGYTF
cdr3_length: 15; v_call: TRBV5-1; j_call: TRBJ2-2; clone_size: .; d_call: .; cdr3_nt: TGCGCCAGCAGTCGCGGACAGCCGAACACCGGGGAGCTGTTTTTT; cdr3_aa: CASSRGQPNTGELFF
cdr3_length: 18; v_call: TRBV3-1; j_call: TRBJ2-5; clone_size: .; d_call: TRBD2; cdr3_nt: TGTGCCAGCAGCCTCCTGGGTCCGGGACTAGCGGGGGACGAGACCCAGTACTTC; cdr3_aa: CASSLLGPGLAGDETQYF
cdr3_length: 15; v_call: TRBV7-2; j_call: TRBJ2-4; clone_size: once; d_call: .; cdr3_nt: TGTGCCAGCAGCTTGGGTACAGGGTCCAAAAACATTCAGTACTTC; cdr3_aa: CASSLGTGSKNIQYF